The 28 T cell receptor beta chains listed next were all sequenced from one sample in a study of CD8 T cells in ankylosing spondylitis. TCRdb processed the 5' RACE reads anew with MiXCR; each CDR3 protein has one entry. This sample yields roughly 150,000 distinct CDR3 sequences, of which around a third are seen a single time; about 6.3% belongs to the top ten. Sequenced: synovial fluid, either unsorted or a sorted T cell fraction (not recorded which). The receptors here all came from a male donor with ankylosing spondylitis.

The sample holds a few counts of this clonotype. The chain joins TRBV7-2 to TRBJ1-6; D not resolved. V lost 5 bases and J 10 bases, leaving 12 bases between the germline ends. The germline V gene has CDR1 SGHTA and CDR2 FQGNSA. This CDR3 is 13 amino acids long. CDR3 sequence reads: CASSPDLRSPLHF. In DNA, the CDR3 is TGTGCCAGCAGCCCAGACCTCAGGTCACCCCTCCACTTT.

This clonotype turned up a few times. The J gene is TRBJ1-1, the V gene TRBV15, with a possible D match to TRBD1 (6 bases). Germline CDR1 is LNHNV and CDR2 is YYDKDF (reference sequence). V lost 9 bases and J lost 0, with 17 bases in between. The CDR3 has 15 residues. The CDR3, as DNA: TGTGCCACGGGGGGCCCCGGTTTTTTGAACACTGAAGCTTTCTTT. Amino acid sequence: CATGGPGFLNTEAFF.

Remarks on this clonotype: The junction and the germline gene differ at one end; a read error may be behind it. The chain combines TRBV12-3 or TRBV12-4 with TRBJ2-1, with 15 bases fitting TRBD2. CDR3 size: 15 residues. CDR3 amino acids: CPSSLRTSGGDEQFF. CDR3 bases: TGTCCCAGCAGTTTAAGGACTAGCGGGGGGGATGAGCAGTTCTTC.

This clonotype was observed a handful of times. The rearrangement links TRBV12-3 or TRBV12-4 to TRBJ1-2; maybe TRBD1 (6 bases). The CDR3 length is 14 residues. Trimming took off 5 bases at V and 5 bases at J, with 15 bases between the two ends. CDR3 amino acids: CASSPDSGGYGYTF. The CDR3 nucleotides are TGTGCCAGCAGTCCGGACAGTGGTGGGTATGGCTACACCTTC.

This clonotype was counted between two and nine times. The CDR3 protein is CATSDLSCVARAPEQYF. The CDR3, as DNA: TGTGCCACCAGTGACCTCTCCTGCGTGGCACGAGCTCCCGAGCAGTACTTC. The chain uses TRBV24-1 and TRBJ2-7; no definite D call. Trimming cost V 4 bases and J 6 bases, with 24 bases left between them. The CDR3 is made up of 17 amino acids. CDR1 and CDR2 from the germline V gene are KGHDR and SFDVKD.

This clonotype has a handful of counts. The chain carries TRBV7-9 and TRBJ2-1, with D possibly being TRBD1 (6 bases). CDR1 and CDR2 from the germline V gene are SEHNR and FQNEAQ (reference sequence). V lost 4 bases and J 12 bases, leaving 13 bases between the germline ends. This CDR3 region has 12 residues. CDR3 nucleotides: TGTGCCAGCAGCTCCTCACCGACAGGGCAGTTCTTC. It translates to CASSSSPTGQFF.

In its sample, this clonotype was seen a few times. V gene TRBV29-1 combines with J gene TRBJ1-2; 9 bases fit TRBD1. The V and J ends lost 6 bases and 6 bases, in that order; junction bases with no gene match: 8. The CDR3 spans 13 residues. Germline values: CDR1 SQVTM, CDR2 ANQGSEA. The CDR3, as DNA: TGCAGCGTGCCCCCGGGACAGGGACATGGCTACACCTTC. Its translation is CSVPPGQGHGYTF.

At least ten counts were recorded for this clonotype. This rearrangement joins TRBV20-1 to TRBJ2-5, with D possibly TRBD2 on 5 matching bases. In germline, CDR1 is DFQATT, CDR2 SNEGSKA (reference sequence). CDR3 size: 13 residues. Trimming left V 4 bases short and J 7 bases short, with 16 bases between. The CDR3: CSATIPLRGTQYF. Here the CDR3 DNA reads TGCAGTGCTACTATCCCCCTTCGGGGGACCCAGTACTTC.

The J gene is TRBJ1-4, the V gene TRBV18; a weak D match, TRBD1 (5 bases). The V gene's germline CDR1 is KGHSH and CDR2 LQKENI. The V gene lost 2 bases and the J gene lost 8 bases, with 12 bases spanning the gap. This CDR3 is built from 14 residues. CDR3: CASSPAGYGEKLFF. The CDR3 DNA reads TGTGCCAGCTCACCAGCAGGGTACGGAGAAAAACTGTTTTTT.

This clonotype has just a few counts. The gene calls are TRBV28 and TRBJ2-7; D may be TRBD1 (6 bases). Germline CDR1 MDHEN, CDR2 SYDVKM. This CDR3 spans 15 amino acids. V lost 6 bases to trimming and J lost 0 bases, with 15 bases between them. The CDR3 DNA reads as TGTGCCAGCAGGAACTACGGGACAAACTCCTACGAGCAGTACTTC. Protein product: CASRNYGTNSYEQYF.

This clonotype was picked up one time. V and J are TRBV9 and TRBJ2-3; 10 positions match TRBD2. The germline V gene encodes CDR1 SGDLS and CDR2 YYNGEE. The CDR3 contains 16 residues. After removal of 0 bases from V and 9 bases from J, the junction contained 10 bases not matched to a gene. The CDR3 nucleotides read TGTGCCAGCAGCGTAGGCGCTAGCGGGAGTTACGGGACGCAGTATTTT. This encodes CASSVGASGSYGTQYF.

The table lists this clonotype with many counts. This chain joins TRBV7-2 and TRBJ1-2; TRBD1 is a possible D gene (5 bases). The V and J ends lost 1 base and 9 bases respectively, with 15 bases between them. The CDR3 extends over 14 amino acids. Looked up from germline, CDR1 is SGHTA and CDR2 is FQGNSA. Here the CDR3 reads CASSLEPGLGSYTF. CDR3 coding DNA: TGTGCCAGCAGCTTAGAGCCAGGGCTGGGTAGCTACACCTTC.

This clonotype has ten or more counts. The gene calls are TRBV20-1 and TRBJ2-7; 7 bases fit TRBD2. Germline-derived CDR1 and CDR2 are DFQATT and SNEGSKA (reference sequence). Unmatched junction bases numbered 10, after V lost 5 bases and J lost 6 bases. The CDR3 loop spans 13 amino acids. CDR3 bases: TGCAGTGCTGGGGGGGGTGGGGGTCTCGAGCAGTACTTC. Translated: CSAGGGGGLEQYF.

This clonotype was found a few times. The rearrangement uses TRBV7-9 and TRBJ1-3, with a tentative D call TRBD1 (6 bases). The CDR3 has 17 amino acids. V shed 2 bases and J shed 0 bases, with 14 bases lying between them. In germline, CDR1 is SEHNR, CDR2 FQNEAQ (reference sequence). The CDR3 reads CASSLTWQGHSGNTIYF. For the CDR3, the DNA is TGTGCCAGCAGCTTAACCTGGCAGGGACACTCTGGAAACACCATATATTTT.

This clonotype showed up many times. J is TRBJ2-1 and V is TRBV19; D call uncertain. Germline V gene data show CDR1 as LNHDA and CDR2 as SQIVND (reference sequence). This CDR3 region has 15 residues. Trimming shortened V by 1 base and J by 5 bases, and 12 bases separated the two germline ends. The CDR3 nucleotides read TGTGCCAGTAGTATAGCCCGGGCCTTCAACAATGAGCAGTTCTTC. Encoded protein: CASSIARAFNNEQFF.

Only a few counts were recorded for this clonotype. The V gene is TRBV9, the J gene TRBJ2-1; 7 bases fit TRBD1. This CDR3 has 15 amino acids. Germline V gene data show CDR1 as SGDLS and CDR2 as YYNGEE. Trimming at V came to 6 bases and at J to 4 bases, leaving 10 bases not matched to a gene. The CDR3 sequence: CASTPTAGGYNEQFF. DNA of the CDR3: TGTGCCAGCACCCCCACGGCAGGGGGATACAATGAGCAGTTCTTC. Using reference TRBV9 and TRBJ2-1 for the parts outside the CDR3, the full variable domain is DSGVTQTPKHLITATGQRVTLRCSPRSGDLSVYWYQQSLDQGLQFLIQYYNGEERAKGNILERFSAQQFPDLHSELNLSSLELGDSALYFCASTPTAGGYNEQFFGPGTRLTVL.

The chain couples TRBV5-1 to TRBJ1-1, with TRBD1 identical over 7 bases. Germline trimming cut 4 bases from V and 6 bases from J; bases unmatched to any gene: 6. Germline CDR1 is SGHRS and CDR2 is YFSETQ. The CDR3 spans 13 residues. The CDR3 DNA follows: TGCGCCAGCAGCAATGACAGGGCAGCTGAAGCTTTCTTT. Its protein product is CASSNDRAAEAFF.

This clonotype was detected a few times. The chain carries TRBV10-3 and TRBJ1-1, with a weak D call TRBD1 (6 bases). From germline, CDR1 is ENHRY and CDR2 SYGVKD. Trimming left V 6 bases short and J 7 bases short, with 9 bases between. This CDR3 contains 11 residues. CDR3 protein: CAISGQFEAFF. DNA of the CDR3: TGTGCCATCAGCGGACAGTTTGAAGCTTTCTTT.

This chain connects TRBV5-6 to TRBJ2-3, with 13 bases fitting TRBD2. The CDR3 runs to 17 residues. Germline values: CDR1 SGHDT, CDR2 YYEEEE. Trimming cost V 4 bases and J 4 bases; bases outside gene matches: 9. The CDR3 spells CASSTDRTSGSSDTQYF. DNA of the CDR3: TGTGCCAGCAGCACCGACCGGACTAGCGGGAGTTCAGATACGCAGTATTTT.

The chain uses TRBV27 and TRBJ1-2, with a tentative D call TRBD1 (5 bases). Germline CDR1 reads MNHEY; CDR2 reads SMNVEV (reference sequence). V was pared by 5 bases and J by 0 bases, with 16 bases between. The CDR3 extends over 16 amino acids. CDR3 region: CASSPRTGDTNYGYTF. The CDR3 coding sequence is TGTGCCAGCAGTCCGAGGACGGGGGATACTAACTATGGCTACACCTTC.

CDR3 protein: CASSLDTSIFYNEQFF. CDR3 nucleotides: TGTGCCAGCAGCCTTGACACATCCATCTTCTACAATGAGCAGTTCTTC. This chain connects TRBV7-2 to TRBJ2-1; D is undetermined. Trimming pared 5 bases from V and 3 bases from J, leaving 17 bases between. The CDR3 has 16 amino acids. The germline CDR1 and CDR2 sequences are SGHTA and FQGNSA.

This clonotype came up a few times. V usage is TRBV6-5 and J usage is TRBJ2-7; maybe TRBD2 (6 bases). CDR1 is MNHEY, CDR2 SVGAGI, per germline. The CDR3 sequence is 15 residues long. The V end lost 2 bases, the J end lost 3 bases, and 14 bases lay between the germline ends. CDR3 loop: CASSYRRGPDYEQYF. CDR3 sequence (DNA): TGTGCCAGCAGTTACCGGAGGGGCCCAGACTACGAGCAGTACTTC.

This clonotype was seen once. Germline is not matched at one junction end, which may reflect a read error. This chain uses TRBV11-1 with TRBJ2-6; TRBD1 agrees at 10 bases. This CDR3 is built from 19 residues. Germline CDR1 and CDR2: SGHAT and FQDESV (reference sequence). CDR3 bases: TGTGCCAGCAGTCTTAGGGTGGGGACAGGGGACACTGGAGCCAACGTCCTGACTTTC. Translating it yields CASSLRVGTGDTGANVLTF.

The J gene is TRBJ1-6, the V gene TRBV5-4, with D possibly being TRBD1 (6 bases). Germline V lookup: CDR1 SGHNT, CDR2 YYREEE (reference sequence). The CDR3 is 14 amino acids. V lost 4 bases and J lost 8, with 13 bases in between. The chain's CDR3 is CASSRRDKDSPLHF. The CDR3 region has the DNA TGTGCCAGCAGCCGCCGGGACAAAGATTCACCCCTCCACTTT.

The chain joins TRBV18 to TRBJ1-2; a possible D gene is TRBD1 (5 bases). CDR3 length: 14 amino acids. V was trimmed by 6 bases and J by 4 bases, leaving 15 bases between them. Germline V gene data show CDR1 as KGHSH and CDR2 as LQKENI. CDR3 protein: CASSPGDRSYGYTF. The CDR3 DNA follows: TGTGCCAGCTCGCCCGGCGACAGATCCTATGGCTACACCTTC.

CDR3 in DNA: TGTGCCAGCAGCTTACCCCCGAGGGGGCCCTACAATGAGCAGTTCTTC. It encodes CASSLPPRGPYNEQFF. The chain uses TRBV7-8 and TRBJ2-1, with 7 bases that match TRBD1. In germline, CDR1 is SGHVS, CDR2 FQNEAQ. This CDR3 has 16 amino acids. Trimming took 2 bases from V and 2 from J; bases not matched to a gene: 6.

This chain uses TRBV7-2 with TRBJ2-3; 7 bases fit TRBD2. The CDR3 spans 16 residues. Looked up from germline, CDR1 is SGHTA and CDR2 is FQGNSA. V lost 4 bases, J lost 0 bases, and 7 bases stayed unmatched. The CDR3 coding sequence is TGTGCCAGCAGCTCCAATGAGCGGGGTAGCACAGATACGCAGTATTTT. Translated, it gives CASSSNERGSTDTQYF. The complete variable domain, with remaining parts taken from reference TRBV7-2 and TRBJ2-3, reads GAGVSQSPSNKVTEKGKDVELRCDPISGHTALYWYRQSLGQGLEFLIYFQGNSAPDKSGLPSDRFSAERTGGSVSTLTIQRTQQEDSAVYLCASSSNERGSTDTQYFGPGTRLTVL.

In its sample, this clonotype was seen a few times. The V call is TRBV6-1, the J call TRBJ2-2, with 8 bases identical to TRBD1. This CDR3 has 16 residues. The V and J ends lost 3 bases and 5 bases, in that order; junction bases with no gene match: 8. Germline assignment: CDR1 MNHNS and CDR2 SASEGT. For the CDR3, the DNA is TGTGCCAGCAGTGACCTGGACAGGGTTGGGACCGGGGAGCTGTTTTTT. Its translation is CASSDLDRVGTGELFF.